These 20 T cell receptor beta chains came from one sample sequenced in a study of CD8 T cells in Susac syndrome. When the RNA was reverse transcribed, random hexamers were used with an input of about 0.5 to 1 ug. MiXCR, applied by TCRdb to the immunoSEQ multiplex PCR reads, yields one record per CDR3 protein. The sample has 70,000 to 100,000 distinct CDR3 sequences; around 93% are singletons. The specimen sequenced was CD8+ T cells from PBMCs. These receptors were collected from a human donor in good health.

V usage is TRBV6-2 or TRBV6-3 and J usage is TRBJ2-2; tentative D call: TRBD2 (6 bases). V dropped 4 bases and J dropped 6 bases, with 9 bases sitting between them. CDR1 is MNHEY and CDR2 is SVGEGT in the germline V gene. CDR3 length: 13 residues. CDR3 region: CASSFSGAGELFF. The DNA for the CDR3 is TGTGCCAGCAGTTTTTCGGGGGCCGGGGAGCTGTTTTTT.

The chain carries TRBV20-1 and TRBJ2-1; 12 bases are shared with TRBD1. After removal of 4 bases from V and 3 bases from J, the junction contained 7 bases not matched to a gene. CDR3 length equals 16 residues. Germline CDR1 is DFQATT and CDR2 is SNEGSKA (reference sequence). The CDR3 region is CSATGTGGVYYNEQFF. The DNA for the CDR3 is TGCAGTGCTACCGGGACAGGGGGCGTGTACTACAATGAGCAGTTCTTC.

V gene TRBV3-1 combines with J gene TRBJ2-1; 7 bases fit TRBD1. V shed 4 bases, J shed 4 bases, and the junction held 4 bases outside the gene matches. Germline CDR1 LGHDT, CDR2 YNNKEL (reference sequence). The CDR3 is 14 amino acids. This CDR3 is CASSPGTDYNEQFF. The CDR3 DNA reads TGTGCCAGCAGCCCGGGGACAGATTACAATGAGCAGTTCTTC.

This chain joins TRBV5-6 and TRBJ2-7, with 7 bases fitting TRBD1. The CDR3 covers 14 residues. The V and J ends lost 4 bases and 4 bases, in that order; junction bases with no gene match: 8. Germline loops: CDR1 SGHDT, CDR2 YYEEEE. In DNA, the CDR3 is TGTGCCAGCAGCCCATCGACAGGGCGGTACGAGCAGTACTTC. This codes for CASSPSTGRYEQYF.

A single count supports this clonotype. The chain recombines TRBV9 with TRBJ1-1; D gene ambiguous. V shed 0 bases and J shed 5 bases, with 8 bases lying between them. Per the germline V gene, CDR1 is SGDLS and CDR2 is YYNGEE. The CDR3 has 13 amino acids. The CDR3 DNA reads as TGTGCCAGCAGCGTAGGTGCCGGAACTGAAGCTTTCTTT. This sequence encodes CASSVGAGTEAFF.

The V call is TRBV11-2, the J call TRBJ2-3; the match to TRBD1 covers 7 bases. CDR3 length: 15 residues. The germline V gene has CDR1 SGHAT and CDR2 FQNNGV. J was trimmed by 2 bases and V by 5 bases; bases with no gene match: 7. The CDR3 DNA follows: TGTGCCAGCAGCCCTTGGGACAGCGTCACAGATACGCAGTATTTT. It specifies CASSPWDSVTDTQYF.

The count of this clonotype is one. J is TRBJ2-3 and V is TRBV29-1; TRBD2 matches at 12 bases. The germline CDR1 and CDR2 sequences are SQVTM and ANQGSEA. The CDR3 has 15 residues. Trimming removed 2 bases from V and 1 base from J; junction bases left unmatched: 1. The CDR3 spells CSVERTSGGTDTQYF. In DNA form, the CDR3 reads TGCAGCGTTGAACGGACTAGCGGGGGCACAGATACGCAGTATTTT.

The chain recombines TRBV5-1 with TRBJ2-3; D unclear. V was clipped by 0 bases and J by 0 bases, with 5 bases between them. The CDR3 extends over 14 amino acids. CDR1 is SGHRS, CDR2 YFSETQ, per germline. The chain's CDR3 is CASSLDASTDTQYF. For the CDR3, the DNA is TGCGCCAGCAGCTTGGATGCGAGCACAGATACGCAGTATTTT.

This chain connects TRBV6-5 to TRBJ2-2; tentatively, D is TRBD1 or TRBD2 (5 bases each). In germline, CDR1 is MNHEY, CDR2 SVGAGI. The CDR3 spans 16 residues. Between the trimmed V and J ends, which lost 4 bases and 1 base, there was a span of 13 bases. DNA of the CDR3: TGTGCCAGCAGTTCCGGGACGGCCTTGAACACCGGGGAGCTGTTTTTT. It encodes CASSSGTALNTGELFF.

About this clonotype: The junction departs from the called germline gene at one end, perhaps through a read error. The CDR3 here is CASSERTSGGHKGTDTQFF. CDR3 bases: TGTGCCAGCAGCGAACGAACTAGCGGGGGGCATAAAGGGACAGATACGCAGTTTTTT. The chain has TRBV13 and TRBJ2-3; 12 bases align to TRBD2. The CDR3 covers 19 residues. Germline V gene data show CDR1 as PRHDT and CDR2 as FYEKMQ (reference sequence). The complete variable domain, with remaining parts taken from reference TRBV13 and TRBJ2-3, reads AAGVIQSPRHLIKEKRETATLKCYPIPRHDTVYWYQQGPGQDPQFLISFYEKMQSDKGSIPDRFSAQQFSDYHSELNMSSLELGDSALYFCASSERTSGGHKGTDTQFFGPGTRLTVL.

The CDR3 DNA reads TGTGCCAGCAGTTTTTTGGGCAAAAACATTCAGTACTTC. Translated, it gives CASSFLGKNIQYF. The chain links TRBV27 to TRBJ2-4; no clear D gene. Per germline, CDR1 MNHEY and CDR2 SMNVEV (reference sequence). This CDR3 is built from 13 residues. Trimming removed 3 bases from V and 3 bases from J, with 6 bases in between.

In DNA, the CDR3 is TGTGCCAGCAGTGGACAGGCCAGCGGGGAAAAACTGTTTTTT. It yields the protein CASSGQASGEKLFF. The V call is TRBV25-1, the J call TRBJ1-4, with a tentative D call TRBD1 (6 bases). The CDR3 is 14 amino acids. The V gene's germline CDR1 is MGHDK and CDR2 SYGVNS. Trimming shortened V by 4 bases and J by 8 bases, and 14 bases separated the two germline ends. The full variable domain, completed using reference TRBV25-1 and TRBJ1-4, is EADIYQTPRYLVIGTGKKITLECSQTMGHDKMYWYQQDPGMELHLIHYSYGVNSTEKGDLSSESTVSRIRTEHFPLTLESARPSHTSQYLCASSGQASGEKLFFGSGTQLSVL.

The chain has TRBV6-5 and TRBJ2-2; D is perhaps TRBD1 or TRBD2 (5 bases each). Trimming cost V 6 bases and J 6 bases, with 8 bases left between them. The CDR3 has 12 residues. Germline CDR1 MNHEY, CDR2 SVGAGI. CDR3 amino acids: CASRGPPGELFF. The CDR3 DNA is TGTGCCAGCAGGGGACCTCCCGGGGAGCTGTTTTTT.

V is TRBV20-1 and J is TRBJ2-7; no clear D gene. CDR1 is DFQATT, CDR2 SNEGSKA, per germline (reference sequence). Trimming pared 3 bases from V and 1 base from J, leaving 10 bases between. CDR3 size: 13 residues. CDR3 residues: CSARERASYEQYF. As DNA, the CDR3 is TGCAGTGCTAGGGAAAGGGCTTCCTACGAGCAGTACTTC.

V is TRBV5-1 and J is TRBJ2-5; perhaps TRBD1 as D (5 bases). Per germline, CDR1 SGHRS and CDR2 YFSETQ. The CDR3 extends over 13 amino acids. Trimming cost V 6 bases and J 2 bases, with 11 bases left between them. CDR3 DNA sequence: TGCGCCAGCAATAAGGGGCTGCAAGAGACCCAGTACTTC. Its translation is CASNKGLQETQYF.

The V call is TRBV13, the J call TRBJ2-5, with TRBD2 matching 7 bases. The CDR3 consists of 13 residues. Germline assignment: CDR1 PRHDT and CDR2 FYEKMQ (reference sequence). V was clipped by 5 bases and J by 5 bases; unmatched bases: 5. CDR3 bases: TGTGCCAGCAGCCTCACTAGCGCGGAGACCCAGTACTTC. Translation gives CASSLTSAETQYF.

For the CDR3, the DNA is TGTGCCAGCAGCCTGGCCGGGACCGCACTTAGCTACGAGCAGTACTTC. It specifies CASSLAGTALSYEQYF. This chain joins TRBV6-1 and TRBJ2-7; possibly TRBD1 or TRBD2 for D (5 bases each). Between the trimmed V and J ends, which lost 6 bases and 3 bases, there was a span of 21 bases. CDR3 length: 16 residues. Germline V gene sequence: CDR1 MNHNS, CDR2 SASEGT.

This chain joins TRBV20-1 and TRBJ1-4, with D perhaps TRBD1 (6 bases). The CDR3 length is 16 residues. V lost 3 bases to trimming and J lost 0 bases, with 14 bases between them. Germline assignment: CDR1 DFQATT and CDR2 SNEGSKA (reference sequence). CDR3 in amino acids: CSARVSDRTTNEKLFF. The DNA for the CDR3 is TGCAGTGCTAGGGTCTCCGACAGGACAACTAATGAAAAACTGTTTTTT.

This chain links TRBV19 with TRBJ1-1; D is unresolved. Trimming stripped 11 bases from V and 4 bases from J, with 11 bases between. CDR3 length equals 11 residues. CDR1 and CDR2 from the germline V gene are LNHDA and SQIVND (reference sequence). This CDR3 is CACCRGTEAFF. The CDR3 nucleotides read TGTGCCTGCTGTCGAGGCACTGAAGCTTTCTTT.

The chain links TRBV6-1 to TRBJ2-7; possible D gene TRBD2, 6 bases. The V gene lost 4 bases and the J gene lost 0 bases, with 10 bases spanning the gap. The CDR3 covers 14 residues. Germline CDR1 and CDR2: MNHNS and SASEGT. The CDR3 spells CASSAAGTSYEQYF. The CDR3 region has the DNA TGTGCCAGCAGTGCGGCGGGGACCTCCTACGAGCAGTACTTC.